This T cell receptor beta chain is drawn from a study of blood T cell repertoires in COVID-19. Study context: Acute and convalescent COVID-19 samples came from the United States, Italy and Spain.

Libraries were prepared by immunoSEQ multiplex PCR; TCRdb keeps only in-frame clonotypes and omits some of them. The data contain about 200,000 clones, about 80% of them singletons. V gave up 1 base and J gave up 3 bases, with 13 bases separating them. CDR1 is SGHTA, CDR2 FQGTGA, per germline. This CDR3 spans 15 amino acids. Sequenced: peripheral blood. This receptor was obtained from a human donor with acute or convalescent COVID-19. The donor label of this sample is uncertain. The V gene is TRBV7-3, the J gene TRBJ2-7; possible D gene TRBD2, 5 bases. CDR3 amino acids: CASSLNPTGSYEQYF. The CDR3 DNA reads as TGTGCCAGCAGCTTAAACCCCACGGGGAGCTACGAGCAGTACTTC.